These 10 T cell receptor beta chains originate from one sample sequenced in a study of shared clonotypes between healthy human individuals. The data were produced by immunoSEQ multiplex PCR, yet TCRdb's version contains in-frame clones alone and is incomplete. The sample carries a few million clones, more than 85% recorded once. Source material: naive CD4+ T cells from PBMCs. Documented subset: CD45RA+ positively selected. These receptors originate from a man between 18 and 29 years old in good health. Some clones in this sample may be carry-over from other donors' samples.

The V gene is TRBV29-1, the J gene TRBJ2-3; no firm D call. Germline V gene data show CDR1 as SQVTM and CDR2 as ANQGSEA. V lost 2 bases and J 10 bases, leaving 10 bases between the germline ends. The CDR3 consists of 11 residues. This chain's CDR3 is CSVESAASQYF. In DNA, the CDR3 is TGCAGCGTTGAATCCGCGGCCTCGCAGTATTTT.

The chain uses TRBV28 and TRBJ1-2; perhaps TRBD1 as D (5 bases). V was cut by 1 base and J by 2 bases, with 8 bases left in between. The CDR3 is 14 amino acids. The germline gives CDR1 MDHEN, CDR2 SYDVKM. CDR3: CASSLLRGNYGYTF. DNA for the CDR3: TGTGCCAGCAGTTTATTGAGGGGAAACTATGGCTACACCTTC.

J is TRBJ1-1 and V is TRBV18; D is unclear. The V and J ends lost 4 bases and 5 bases respectively, with 11 bases between them. CDR3 length: 13 amino acids. The germline V gene has CDR1 KGHSH and CDR2 LQKENI. The CDR3 loop reads CASSRLGRTEAFF. CDR3 nucleotide sequence: TGTGCCAGCTCACGTCTGGGCCGAACTGAAGCTTTCTTT. The variable domain in full, with the rest retrieved from reference TRBV18 and TRBJ1-1, is NAGVMQNPRHLVRRRGQEARLRCSPMKGHSHVYWYRQLPEEGLKFMVYLQKENIIDESGMPKERFSAEFPKEGPSILRIQQVVRGDSAAYFCASSRLGRTEAFFGQGTRLTVV.

The chain has TRBV11-2 and TRBJ2-4, with 8 bases lining up with TRBD1. The germline V gene has CDR1 SGHAT and CDR2 FQNNGV. The trim removed 5 bases at V and 15 bases at J, leaving 12 bases unmatched. This CDR3 has 13 residues. The CDR3 sequence is CASSPTTGEAWYF. The CDR3 bases are TGTGCCAGCAGCCCGACGACAGGGGAAGCCTGGTACTTC.

The chain carries TRBV4-1 and TRBJ1-2, with 8 bases aligning to TRBD1. V lost 7 bases, J lost 7 bases, and 8 bases stayed unmatched. This CDR3 has 13 residues. CDR1 and CDR2 from the germline V gene are MGHRA and YSYEKL. CDR3 residues: CASTRGQGGGYTF. CDR3 DNA sequence: TGCGCCAGCACTCGTGGACAGGGAGGTGGCTACACCTTC.

This chain connects TRBV6-6 to TRBJ1-1; D call uncertain. Germline V gene sequence: CDR1 MNHNY, CDR2 SVGAGI (reference sequence). V gave up 11 bases and J gave up 2 bases, with 15 bases separating them. This CDR3 contains 13 residues. The CDR3 protein is CAGVRIVNTEAFF. DNA of the CDR3: TGTGCCGGTGTGAGGATCGTCAACACTGAAGCTTTCTTT.

In DNA, the CDR3 is TGTGCCAGCAGCTTAGTCGGCGGTAGAAAGTCCACTGAAGCTTTCTTT. Translated, it gives CASSLVGGRKSTEAFF. J is TRBJ1-1 and V is TRBV11-2; D is unclear. The ends were cut back, 1 base at V and 4 bases at J, with 16 bases in the middle. The CDR3 is made up of 16 amino acids. Germline loops: CDR1 SGHAT, CDR2 FQNNGV.

The chain is built from TRBV11-3 and TRBJ1-4; 11 bases agree with TRBD1. The CDR3 sequence is 18 residues long. Trimming took 0 bases from V and 3 from J; bases not matched to a gene: 6. From germline, CDR1 is SGHNT and CDR2 YENEEA. CDR3 in amino acids: CASSLDRTGGSANEKLFF. For the CDR3, the DNA is TGTGCCAGCAGCTTAGATAGGACAGGGGGCTCGGCTAATGAAAAACTGTTTTTT.

A note on this clone: At the DNA level, this CDR3 is encoded by other sequences in the same sample as well. V is TRBV27 and J is TRBJ1-1; tentatively, D is TRBD1 (5 bases). The V and J ends lost 5 bases and 1 base respectively, with 11 bases between them. CDR3 length equals 14 residues. The germline CDR1 and CDR2 sequences are MNHEY and SMNVEV (reference sequence). The CDR3 reads CASSLIQGNTEAFF. As DNA, the CDR3 is TGTGCCAGCAGTCTAATCCAGGGGAACACTGAAGCTTTCTTT.

The CDR3 spells CASSPPTGVNTGELFF. Here the CDR3 DNA reads TGTGCCAGCTCACCACCGACCGGGGTAAACACCGGGGAGCTGTTTTTT. This sequence joins TRBV18 and TRBJ2-2; the D gene is possibly TRBD2 (5 bases). The CDR3 consists of 16 residues. The ends were cut back, 0 bases at V and 2 bases at J, with 10 bases in the middle. Germline V gene sequence: CDR1 KGHSH, CDR2 LQKENI. Combining the CDR3 with reference TRBV18 and TRBJ2-2 gives the whole variable domain NAGVMQNPRHLVRRRGQEARLRCSPMKGHSHVYWYRQLPEEGLKFMVYLQKENIIDESGMPKERFSAEFPKEGPSILRIQQVVRGDSAAYFCASSPPTGVNTGELFFGEGSRLTVL.